What follows are 32 T cell receptor beta chains derived from one specimen sequenced in a study of cytomegalovirus exposure and HLA in healthy donors. PCR primers comprised 60 Vbeta and 13 Jbeta primers. The repertoire was sequenced with immunoSEQ multiplex PCR; TCRdb's copy has only in-frame clones and lacks some. The sample table includes 100,000 to 150,000 clones. The material sequenced was PBMCs. The origin of the receptors is a man younger than 35 in good health and CMV-seronegative.

This chain joins TRBV9 and TRBJ1-1; D is uncertain. The germline CDR1 and CDR2 sequences are SGDLS and YYNGEE. The CDR3 contains 12 residues. Trimming left V 4 bases short and J 3 bases short, with 7 bases between. CDR3 nucleotide sequence: TGTGCCAGCAGCTCTCCGGACACTGAAGCTTTCTTT. Translated: CASSSPDTEAFF.

The chain recombines TRBV6-5 with TRBJ1-2, with 8 bases lining up with TRBD1. Germline V gives CDR1 MNHEY, CDR2 SVGAGI. The CDR3 runs 14 residues. Unmatched junction bases numbered 11, after V lost 6 bases and J lost 8 bases. The CDR3 sequence is CASSRADRARGYTF. CDR3 DNA: TGTGCCAGCAGCCGAGCGGACAGGGCAAGAGGCTACACCTTC.

The J gene is TRBJ2-1, the V gene TRBV19; D gene uncertain. V shed 1 base and J shed 8 bases, with 6 bases lying between them. The germline CDR1 and CDR2 sequences are LNHDA and SQIVND (reference sequence). The CDR3 consists of 12 residues. The CDR3 sequence is CASSIASDEQFF. The CDR3 region has the DNA TGTGCCAGTAGTATAGCCAGCGATGAGCAGTTCTTC.

The V call is TRBV2, the J call TRBJ1-6; D might be TRBD1 (5 bases). From germline, CDR1 is SNHLY and CDR2 FYNNEI. Trimming stripped 4 bases from V and 5 bases from J, with 9 bases between. The CDR3 contains 14 residues. DNA of the CDR3: TGTGCCAGCAGTGTCGGGGGGGATAATTCACCCCTCCACTTT. Its protein product is CASSVGGDNSPLHF.

The V call is TRBV13, the J call TRBJ2-5; D is undetermined. CDR1 and CDR2 from the germline V gene are PRHDT and FYEKMQ (reference sequence). V gave up 0 bases and J gave up 7 bases, with 6 bases separating them. The CDR3 runs 12 residues. The CDR3: CASSLGRGTQYF. CDR3 in DNA: TGTGCCAGCAGCTTAGGCCGCGGGACCCAGTACTTC.

The chain combines TRBV29-1 with TRBJ2-6; D unresolved. The V gene's germline CDR1 is SQVTM and CDR2 ANQGSEA. Trimming removed 7 bases from V and 0 bases from J, with 7 bases in between. This CDR3 contains 13 residues. The chain's CDR3 is CSAGSSGANVLTF. As DNA, the CDR3 is TGCAGCGCGGGTAGCTCTGGGGCCAACGTCCTGACTTTC.

The V call is TRBV7-6, the J call TRBJ2-3; 7 bases line up with TRBD1. Germline V gene sequence: CDR1 SGHVS, CDR2 FNYEAQ. This CDR3 is built from 15 residues. The ends lost 2 bases at V and 0 bases at J; junction bases unmatched: 2. CDR3 sequence reads: CASSLLTGSTDTQYF. The CDR3 DNA is TGTGCCAGCAGCTTATTGACAGGGAGCACAGATACGCAGTATTTT. The whole variable domain, remainder taken from reference TRBV7-6 and TRBJ2-3, is GAGVSQSPRYKVTKRGQDVALRCDPISGHVSLYWYRQALGQGPEFLTYFNYEAQQDKSGLPNDRFSAERPEGSISTLTIQRTEQRDSAMYRCASSLLTGSTDTQYFGPGTRLTVL.

The chain combines TRBV5-1 with TRBJ2-3; 9 nucleotides agree with TRBD1. The V segment lost 3 bases and the J segment 2 bases; nucleotides outside the gene matches: 4. Per germline, CDR1 SGHRS and CDR2 YFSETQ. This CDR3 is 15 amino acids long. CDR3 sequence reads: CASSWGDRATDTQYF. CDR3 nucleotides: TGCGCCAGCAGCTGGGGGGACAGGGCCACAGATACGCAGTATTTT.

V is TRBV7-8 and J is TRBJ1-6, with TRBD1 matching 7 bases. The germline V gene has CDR1 SGHVS and CDR2 FQNEAQ. The V and J ends lost 0 bases and 0 bases, in that order; junction bases with no gene match: 8. The CDR3 runs to 19 residues. The CDR3 bases are TGTGCCAGCAGCTTAGCGACAGGGAAGGGGTTCTCCTATAATTCACCCCTCCACTTT. Its translation is CASSLATGKGFSYNSPLHF. Supplemented by reference TRBV7-8 and TRBJ1-6, the full variable domain reads GAGVSQSPRYKVAKRGQDVALRCDPISGHVSLFWYQQALGQGPEFLTYFQNEAQLDKSGLPSDRFFAERPEGSVSTLKIQRTQQEDSAVYLCASSLATGKGFSYNSPLHFGNGTRLTVT.

V usage is TRBV6-4 and J usage is TRBJ1-2; 7 bases fit TRBD1. CDR1 and CDR2 (germline): MRHNA, SNTAGT. CDR3 length equals 13 residues. With 4 bases clipped from V and 3 bases from J, the junction kept 2 bases outside the gene matches. As DNA, the CDR3 is TGTGCCAGCAGTGGACAGGGCGACTATGGCTACACCTTC. It specifies CASSGQGDYGYTF.

The CDR3 loop is CASTLGRYGYTF. In nucleotides, the CDR3 is TGTGCCAGCACCCTGGGGCGTTATGGCTACACCTTC. The chain links TRBV2 to TRBJ1-2, with D perhaps TRBD1 (5 bases). Looked up from germline, CDR1 is SNHLY and CDR2 is FYNNEI. The CDR3 extends over 12 amino acids. Between the trimmed V and J ends, which lost 7 bases and 5 bases, there was a span of 11 bases.

The rearrangement uses TRBV11-1 and TRBJ2-4, with D tentatively TRBD1 (5 bases). The CDR3 is made up of 12 amino acids. Germline V gives CDR1 SGHAT, CDR2 FQDESV (reference sequence). Trimming stripped 5 bases from V and 6 bases from J, with 8 bases between. The CDR3: CASSLTANIQYF. The CDR3 DNA sequence: TGTGCCAGCAGCCTGACAGCAAACATTCAGTACTTC. Combining the CDR3 with reference TRBV11-1 and TRBJ2-4 gives the whole variable domain EAEVAQSPRYKITEKSQAVAFWCDPISGHATLYWYRQILGQGPELLVQFQDESVVDDSQLPKDRFSAERLKGVDSTLKIQPAELGDSAMYLCASSLTANIQYFGAGTRLSVL.

This chain connects TRBV9 to TRBJ2-2, with D possibly being TRBD1 (5 bases). Germline lookup yields CDR1 SGDLS and CDR2 YYNGEE. V was trimmed by 2 bases and J by 0 bases, leaving 11 bases between them. This CDR3 contains 16 residues. In nucleotides, the CDR3 is TGTGCCAGCAGCGTTACGCTAGGGGCGAACACCGGGGAGCTGTTTTTT. This translates into CASSVTLGANTGELFF.

V gene TRBV14 combines with J gene TRBJ1-1, with 9 nucleotides matching TRBD1. This CDR3 comprises 18 residues. V shed 5 bases and J 2 bases; nucleotides not matched to a gene: 15. CDR1 is SGHDN, CDR2 FVKESK, per germline. CDR3 sequence: CASSSFLGQGKGNTEAFF. CDR3 coding DNA: TGTGCCAGCAGCAGTTTTTTGGGACAGGGAAAGGGTAACACTGAAGCTTTCTTT.

The chain couples TRBV7-9 to TRBJ1-1; D not resolved. Germline CDR1 is SEHNR and CDR2 is FQNEAQ (reference sequence). This CDR3 comprises 16 residues. Trimming pared 1 base from V and 0 bases from J, leaving 12 bases between. Here the CDR3 DNA reads TGTGCCAGCAGCTTAGTGAGGGAACTACTGAACACTGAAGCTTTCTTT. It encodes CASSLVRELLNTEAFF. The full variable domain, its missing parts supplied by reference TRBV7-9 and TRBJ1-1, is DTGVSQNPRHKITKRGQNVTFRCDPISEHNRLYWYRQTLGQGPEFLTYFQNEAQLEKSRLLSDRFSAERPKGSFSTLEIQRTEQGDSAMYLCASSLVRELLNTEAFFGQGTRLTVV.

The chain links TRBV11-2 to TRBJ1-1; 8 bases are a match to TRBD1. The germline CDR1 and CDR2 sequences are SGHAT and FQNNGV. The CDR3 spans 15 residues. J lost 7 bases, V lost 2 bases, and 9 bases had no gene match. The CDR3 coding sequence is TGTGCCAGCAGCTTACGGGACAGGAGCATCTATGAAGCTTTCTTT. Its translation is CASSLRDRSIYEAFF.

The chain couples TRBV6-1 to TRBJ2-7; the D gene is possibly TRBD1 (6 bases). Trimming left V 0 bases short and J 4 bases short, with 10 bases between. CDR1 and CDR2 (germline): MNHNS, SASEGT. The CDR3 sequence is 14 residues long. The CDR3 DNA reads TGTGCCAGCAGTGAAGCCCAAACAGGGTACGAGCAGTACTTC. Translated: CASSEAQTGYEQYF.

As DNA, the CDR3 is TGTGCCAGCAGCCCGGGACAGGAAGCCTCGCTGTTTTTT. It translates to CASSPGQEASLFF. V usage is TRBV7-2 and J usage is TRBJ1-4, with TRBD1 matching over 8 bases. The CDR3 sequence is 13 residues long. CDR1 is SGHTA and CDR2 is FQGNSA in the germline V gene. The ends lost 5 bases at V and 14 bases at J; junction bases unmatched: 10. The entire variable domain, with the rest obtained from reference TRBV7-2 and TRBJ1-4, is as follows: GAGVSQSPSNKVTEKGKDVELRCDPISGHTALYWYRQSLGQGLEFLIYFQGNSAPDKSGLPSDRFSAERTGGSVSTLTIQRTQQEDSAVYLCASSPGQEASLFFGSGTQLSVL.

The chain carries TRBV27 and TRBJ2-2; the match to TRBD1 covers 7 bases. Germline CDR1 reads MNHEY; CDR2 reads SMNVEV (reference sequence). With V trimmed by 3 bases and J by 1 base, 26 bases remained unmatched. The CDR3 is 23 amino acids. CDR3 amino acids: CASSFVANPGTVDIHVNTGELFF. CDR3 nucleotide sequence: TGTGCCAGCAGTTTCGTCGCAAACCCCGGGACAGTAGATATTCATGTGAACACCGGGGAGCTGTTTTTT.

The chain joins TRBV28 to TRBJ1-2, with D possibly matching TRBD1 (5 bases). Germline lookup yields CDR1 MDHEN and CDR2 SYDVKM. V was clipped by 5 bases and J by 11 bases, with 18 bases between them. The CDR3 loop spans 13 amino acids. The CDR3 is CASSPGRGGGYTF. The CDR3, as DNA: TGTGCCAGCAGTCCCGGTAGGGGTGGTGGTTACACCTTC.

The rearrangement joins TRBV9 to TRBJ2-7; 9 bases align to TRBD1. CDR3 length equals 14 residues. Germline V gene lookup returns CDR1 SGDLS and CDR2 YYNGEE. After removal of 3 bases from V and 3 bases from J, the junction contained 4 bases not matched to a gene. CDR3 nucleotides: TGTGCCAGCAGCGGAGGGACAGGGAACTACGAGCAGTACTTC. Its protein is CASSGGTGNYEQYF.

Of note for this clone: The sample contains more than one DNA sequence encoding this CDR3. V usage is TRBV27 and J usage is TRBJ2-5; D gene unclear. Germline V gene data show CDR1 as MNHEY and CDR2 as SMNVEV (reference sequence). V lost 4 bases and J 2 bases, leaving 2 bases between the germline ends. The CDR3 has 11 residues. Here the CDR3 DNA reads TGTGCCAGCAGTTCTCAAGAGACCCAGTACTTC. It translates to CASSSQETQYF.

The J gene is TRBJ2-3, the V gene TRBV10-3, with 7 bases lining up with TRBD2. The CDR3 extends over 14 amino acids. CDR1 and CDR2 (germline): ENHRY, SYGVKD. Unmatched junction bases numbered 12, after V lost 11 bases and J lost 4 bases. The CDR3 coding sequence is TGTGCCTCTAGCGGTCTGGACCCGCCAGATACGCAGTATTTT. It is translated as CASSGLDPPDTQYF.

The rearrangement joins TRBV28 to TRBJ2-5; 9 bases fit TRBD1. The V and J ends lost 5 bases and 5 bases, in that order; junction bases with no gene match: 9. The CDR3 spans 15 residues. Germline loops: CDR1 MDHEN, CDR2 SYDVKM. CDR3 protein: CASSPQGQGLETQYF. In DNA, the CDR3 is TGTGCCAGCAGTCCCCAGGGACAGGGCTTGGAGACCCAGTACTTC.

The rearrangement links TRBV27 to TRBJ2-1; TRBD2 agrees at 11 bases. Germline values: CDR1 MNHEY, CDR2 SMNVEV (reference sequence). After removal of 0 bases from V and 7 bases from J, the junction contained 5 bases not matched to a gene. The CDR3 consists of 16 residues. In DNA form, the CDR3 reads TGTGCCAGCAGTTTATCTAGCGGGAGGGTAAGGAATGAGCAGTTCTTC. It is translated as CASSLSSGRVRNEQFF.

The chain joins TRBV7-8 to TRBJ2-5; TRBD2 matches at 7 bases. Germline CDR1 reads SGHVS; CDR2 reads FQNEAQ. The junction had 5 bases not matched to a gene; V was cut back by 3 bases and J by 4 bases. This CDR3 comprises 14 residues. DNA for the CDR3: TGTGCCAGCAGCTTCGGCGGGGGTCGAGAGACCCAGTACTTC. It encodes CASSFGGGRETQYF. Using reference TRBV7-8 and TRBJ2-5 for the parts outside the CDR3, the full variable domain is GAGVSQSPRYKVAKRGQDVALRCDPISGHVSLFWYQQALGQGPEFLTYFQNEAQLDKSGLPSDRFFAERPEGSVSTLKIQRTQQEDSAVYLCASSFGGGRETQYFGPGTRLLVL.

The V and J genes are TRBV2 and TRBJ2-7; TRBD1 agrees at 8 bases. Germline values: CDR1 SNHLY, CDR2 FYNNEI. Losses at the gene ends were 10 bases for V and 0 bases for J; bases not matched to a gene: 11. The CDR3 loop spans 15 amino acids. The CDR3 nucleotides read TGTGCCACAGTGGTACCCGGACAGGGCTCCTACGAGCAGTACTTC. It specifies CATVVPGQGSYEQYF.

The chain employs TRBV19 and TRBJ2-2; TRBD1 might be the D (6 bases). This CDR3 comprises 15 residues. V was trimmed by 6 bases and J by 1 base, leaving 12 bases between them. Germline CDR1 and CDR2: LNHDA and SQIVND (reference sequence). CDR3 in DNA: TGTGCCAGTAGACCGGGACATTTGAACACCGGGGAGCTGTTTTTT. This encodes CASRPGHLNTGELFF.

The chain has TRBV28 and TRBJ1-1, with D perhaps TRBD1 (5 bases). CDR1 is MDHEN and CDR2 is SYDVKM in the germline V gene. The CDR3 consists of 12 residues. V dropped 6 bases and J dropped 4 bases, with 9 bases sitting between them. The CDR3 loop is CASRPTVTEAFF. The CDR3 nucleotides are TGTGCCAGCAGACCGACAGTCACTGAAGCTTTCTTT.

The chain links TRBV6-6 to TRBJ2-5; 9 bases are a match to TRBD1. The end of the DNA is better explained by TRBJ2-7, so the J call may be wrong. CDR3 size: 16 residues. Germline CDR1 is MNHNY and CDR2 is SVGAGI (reference sequence). The CDR3 DNA follows: TGTGCCAGCAGCCTCGACCCGGGACAGGGAAGGTACGAGCAGTACTTC. As protein: CASSLDPGQGRYEQYF.

As concerns this clone: Germline is not matched at one junction end, which may reflect a read error. The same CDR3 also results from other DNA sequences found in this sample. The chain combines TRBV4-3 with TRBJ1-1; tentative D call: TRBD1 (5 bases). This CDR3 is built from 14 residues. Per the germline V gene, CDR1 is LGHNA and CDR2 is YSLEER. The CDR3 sequence: CASSQSRGYTEAFF. The CDR3 bases are TGCGCCAGCAGCCAAAGCCGGGGGTACACTGAAGCCTTCTTT.

This chain connects TRBV15 to TRBJ1-4; 7 bases map to TRBD1. The CDR3 loop spans 14 amino acids. CDR1 and CDR2 from the germline V gene are LNHNV and YYDKDF (reference sequence). The J segment lost 8 bases and the V segment lost 5 bases, leaving 8 bases of the junction unmatched. CDR3 nucleotide sequence: TGTGCCACCAGCGCGACAGGGAGAAACGAAAAACTGTTTTTT. This encodes CATSATGRNEKLFF.